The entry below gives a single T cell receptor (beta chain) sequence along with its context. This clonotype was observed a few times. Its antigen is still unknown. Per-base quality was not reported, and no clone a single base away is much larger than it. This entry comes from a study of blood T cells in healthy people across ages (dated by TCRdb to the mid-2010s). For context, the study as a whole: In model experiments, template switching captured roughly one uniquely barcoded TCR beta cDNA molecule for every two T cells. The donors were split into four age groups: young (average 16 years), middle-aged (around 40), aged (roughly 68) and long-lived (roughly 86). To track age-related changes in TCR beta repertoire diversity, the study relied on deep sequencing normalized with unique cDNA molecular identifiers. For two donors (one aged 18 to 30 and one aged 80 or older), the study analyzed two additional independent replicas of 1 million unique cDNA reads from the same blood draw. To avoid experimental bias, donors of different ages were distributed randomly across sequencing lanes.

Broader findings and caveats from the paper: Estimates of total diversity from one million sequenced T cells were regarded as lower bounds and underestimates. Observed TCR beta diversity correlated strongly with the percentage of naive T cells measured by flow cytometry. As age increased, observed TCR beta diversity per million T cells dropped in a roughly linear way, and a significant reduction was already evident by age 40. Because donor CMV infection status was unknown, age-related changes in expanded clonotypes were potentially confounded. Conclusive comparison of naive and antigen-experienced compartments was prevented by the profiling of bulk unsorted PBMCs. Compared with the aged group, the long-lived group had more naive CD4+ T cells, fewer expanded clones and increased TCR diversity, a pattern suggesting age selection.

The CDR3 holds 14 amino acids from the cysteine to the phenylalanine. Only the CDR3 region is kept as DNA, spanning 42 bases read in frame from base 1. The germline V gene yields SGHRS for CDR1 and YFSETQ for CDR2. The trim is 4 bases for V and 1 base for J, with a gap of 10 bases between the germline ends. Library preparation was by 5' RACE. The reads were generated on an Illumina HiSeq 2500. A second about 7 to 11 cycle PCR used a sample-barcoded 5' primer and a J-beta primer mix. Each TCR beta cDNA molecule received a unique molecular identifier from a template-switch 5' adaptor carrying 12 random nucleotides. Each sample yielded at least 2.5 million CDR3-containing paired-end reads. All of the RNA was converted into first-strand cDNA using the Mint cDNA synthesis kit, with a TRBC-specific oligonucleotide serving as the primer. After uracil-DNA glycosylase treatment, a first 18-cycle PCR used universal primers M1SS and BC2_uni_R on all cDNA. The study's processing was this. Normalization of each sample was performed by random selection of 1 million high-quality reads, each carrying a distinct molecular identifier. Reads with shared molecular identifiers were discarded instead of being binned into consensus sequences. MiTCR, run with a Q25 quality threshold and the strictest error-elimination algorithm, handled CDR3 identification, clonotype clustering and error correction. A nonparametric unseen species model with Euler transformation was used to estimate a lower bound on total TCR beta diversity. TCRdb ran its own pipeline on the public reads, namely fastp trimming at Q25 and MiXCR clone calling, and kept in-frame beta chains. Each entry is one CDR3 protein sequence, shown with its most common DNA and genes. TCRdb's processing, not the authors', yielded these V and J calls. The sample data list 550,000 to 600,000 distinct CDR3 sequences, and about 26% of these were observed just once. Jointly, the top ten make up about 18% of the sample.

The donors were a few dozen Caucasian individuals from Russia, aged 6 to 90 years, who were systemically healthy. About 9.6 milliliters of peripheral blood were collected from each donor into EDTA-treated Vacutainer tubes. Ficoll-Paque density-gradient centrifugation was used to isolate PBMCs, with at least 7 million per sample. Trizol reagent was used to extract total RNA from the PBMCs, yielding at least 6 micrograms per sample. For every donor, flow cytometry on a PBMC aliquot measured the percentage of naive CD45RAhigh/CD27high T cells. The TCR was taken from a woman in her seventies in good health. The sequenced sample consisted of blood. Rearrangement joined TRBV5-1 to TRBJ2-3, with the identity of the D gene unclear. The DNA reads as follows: TGCGCCAGCAGCCTTTTTGGGGGCACAGATACGCAGTATTTT. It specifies CASSLFGGTDTQYF.